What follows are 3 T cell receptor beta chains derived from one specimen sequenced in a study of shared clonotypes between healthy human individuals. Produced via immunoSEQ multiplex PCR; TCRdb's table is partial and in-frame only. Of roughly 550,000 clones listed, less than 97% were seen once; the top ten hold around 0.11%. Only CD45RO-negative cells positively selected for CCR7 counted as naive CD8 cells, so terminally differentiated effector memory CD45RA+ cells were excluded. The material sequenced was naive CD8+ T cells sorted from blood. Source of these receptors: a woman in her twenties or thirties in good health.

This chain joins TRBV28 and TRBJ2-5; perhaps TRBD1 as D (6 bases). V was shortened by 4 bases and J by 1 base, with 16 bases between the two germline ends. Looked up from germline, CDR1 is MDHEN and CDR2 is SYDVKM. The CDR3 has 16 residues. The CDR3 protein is CASSYPDSKIQETQYF. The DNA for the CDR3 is TGTGCCAGCAGTTACCCGGACAGCAAGATCCAAGAGACCCAGTACTTC.

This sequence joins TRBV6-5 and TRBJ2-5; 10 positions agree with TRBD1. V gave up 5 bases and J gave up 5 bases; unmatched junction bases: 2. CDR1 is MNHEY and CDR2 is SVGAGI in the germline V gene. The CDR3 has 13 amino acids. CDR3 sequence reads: CASSGDRGETQYF. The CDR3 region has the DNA TGTGCCAGCAGTGGGGACAGGGGTGAGACCCAGTACTTC.

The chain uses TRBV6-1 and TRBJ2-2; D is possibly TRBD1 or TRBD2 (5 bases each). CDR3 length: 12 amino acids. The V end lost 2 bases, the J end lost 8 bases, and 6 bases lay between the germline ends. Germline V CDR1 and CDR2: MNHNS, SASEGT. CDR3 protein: CASSEWGGELFF. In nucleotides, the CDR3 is TGTGCCAGCAGTGAATGGGGGGGGGAGCTGTTTTTT.